Listed here are 22 T cell receptor beta chains from one sample, sequenced in a study of blood T cell repertoires in COVID-19. TCRdb's table, derived via immunoSEQ multiplex PCR, lists solely in-frame clones and lacks some. The table shows about 240,000 clones, with 80% to 85% occurring only once. Specimen: peripheral blood. The receptors shown here come from a woman aged 55-70 years with active or convalescent COVID-19.

The gene calls are TRBV15 and TRBJ1-1; no reliable D call. Germline CDR1 reads LNHNV; CDR2 reads YYDKDF (reference sequence). The CDR3 has 15 residues. V lost 0 bases to trimming and J lost 4 bases, with 12 bases between them. CDR3 coding DNA: TGTGCCACCAGCAGAGACGCGGCCGGAGGCACTGAAGCTTTCTTT. Amino acids: CATSRDAAGGTEAFF.

This chain joins TRBV7-2 and TRBJ1-2; 7 bases fit TRBD1. Germline-derived CDR1 and CDR2 are SGHTA and FQGNSA. CDR3 length equals 13 residues. Trimming took 4 bases from V and 6 from J; bases not matched to a gene: 5. The CDR3, as DNA: TGTGCCAGCAGCTATTCTCAGGGGGATGGCTACACCTTC. This encodes CASSYSQGDGYTF.

The chain couples TRBV14 to TRBJ1-2; TRBD1 agrees at 8 bases. This CDR3 contains 17 residues. V was clipped by 1 base and J by 2 bases; unmatched bases: 9. Germline CDR1 is SGHDN and CDR2 is FVKESK. The CDR3 nucleotides are TGTGCCAGCAGCCAAGTTTACGGACAGGGTTGGAACTATGGCTACACCTTC. This sequence encodes CASSQVYGQGWNYGYTF.

The chain carries TRBV30 and TRBJ1-2; D is unresolved. Germline V gene sequence: CDR1 GTSNPN, CDR2 SVGIG (reference sequence). CDR3 length: 17 amino acids. V shed 0 bases and J shed 4 bases, with 21 bases lying between them. The CDR3 loop is CAWSVGGQRRSGYGYTF. DNA of the CDR3: TGTGCCTGGAGTGTGGGTGGCCAGCGGCGCTCGGGCTATGGCTACACCTTC.

The gene calls are TRBV7-2 and TRBJ2-7; weak D call: TRBD2 (6 bases). CDR1 SGHTA and CDR2 FQGNSA come from the germline V gene. The V gene lost 5 bases and the J gene lost 0 bases, with 14 bases spanning the gap. The CDR3 has 15 residues. CDR3 DNA sequence: TGTGCCAGCAGCCCGGGGGTACTAAGCTCCTACGAGCAGTACTTC. This encodes CASSPGVLSSYEQYF.

The chain recombines TRBV27 with TRBJ1-5; D not certain. Germline CDR1 reads MNHEY; CDR2 reads SMNVEV (reference sequence). V dropped 4 bases and J dropped 0 bases, with 16 bases sitting between them. The CDR3 has 17 residues. The CDR3 sequence: CASSSGKAVYSNQPQHF. CDR3 DNA: TGTGCCAGCAGTTCGGGGAAGGCCGTTTATAGCAATCAGCCCCAGCATTTT.

The sample holds a few counts of this clone. This chain joins TRBV27 and TRBJ1-6; possibly TRBD1 for D (6 bases). V lost 4 bases and J lost 10, with 20 bases in between. The CDR3 runs to 16 residues. Germline CDR1 and CDR2: MNHEY and SMNVEV (reference sequence). CDR3 region: CASSSLTGKFGSPLHF. The CDR3 DNA follows: TGTGCCAGCAGTTCACTCACAGGGAAGTTTGGATCACCCCTCCACTTT.

V and J are TRBV25-1 and TRBJ2-1, with 11 bases identical to TRBD1. Germline CDR1 MGHDK, CDR2 SYGVNS. The CDR3 runs to 16 residues. The ends lost 2 bases at V and 7 bases at J; junction bases unmatched: 7. The CDR3 DNA is TGTGCCAGCAGTGAAGGCGGGACAGGGGGGTATAATGAGCAGTTCTTC. It codes for CASSEGGTGGYNEQFF.

The V gene is TRBV10-3, the J gene TRBJ1-6; 9 nucleotides align to TRBD1. The CDR3 is 14 residues long. With V trimmed by 6 bases and J by 7 bases, 4 bases remained unmatched. Germline V gene lookup returns CDR1 ENHRY and CDR2 SYGVKD. The CDR3: CAIRAGQGNSPLHF. The CDR3 DNA is TGTGCCATCAGGGCGGGACAGGGCAATTCACCCCTCCACTTT.

The rearrangement joins TRBV28 to TRBJ1-2; 11 bases line up with TRBD1. The CDR3 is made up of 16 amino acids. Germline values: CDR1 MDHEN, CDR2 SYDVKM. The J segment lost 8 bases and the V segment lost 4 bases, leaving 12 bases of the junction unmatched. DNA for the CDR3: TGTGCCAGCAGTTACACTATCGGACAGGGGGCAGCAGGCTACACCTTC. Translated, it gives CASSYTIGQGAAGYTF.

The chain has TRBV18 and TRBJ2-3, with 10 bases aligning to TRBD1. The germline gives CDR1 KGHSH, CDR2 LQKENI. V trimming: 3 bases; J trimming: 4 bases; junction bases outside the gene matches: 10. The CDR3 consists of 17 residues. The CDR3 bases are TGTGCCAGCTCACCGCCATTGACAGGGGGCACGCCAGATACGCAGTATTTT. Encoded protein: CASSPPLTGGTPDTQYF.

The chain carries TRBV3-1 (or the pseudogene TRBV3-2) and TRBJ1-2; maybe TRBD1 (5 bases). The CDR3 spans 15 residues. V lost 0 bases and J lost 8, with 16 bases in between. The germline gives CDR1 LGHDT, CDR2 YNNKEL (reference sequence). The CDR3 loop reads CASSQEPCRAGGYTF. The CDR3 bases are TGTGCCAGCAGCCAAGAACCCTGCAGGGCGGGAGGCTACACCTTC.

The V and J genes are TRBV27 and TRBJ2-1; possible D gene TRBD1, 7 bases. Germline lookup yields CDR1 MNHEY and CDR2 SMNVEV (reference sequence). V lost 6 bases, J lost 9 bases, and 12 bases lay in between. The CDR3 has 12 amino acids. The CDR3 here is CASSNRGGEQFF. The CDR3 region has the DNA TGTGCCAGCAGCAACAGGGGAGGTGAGCAGTTCTTC.

This chain uses TRBV7-9 with TRBJ1-3, with a weak D call TRBD1 (5 bases). The germline gives CDR1 SEHNR, CDR2 FQNEAQ (reference sequence). This CDR3 contains 17 residues. The V and J ends lost 1 base and 4 bases respectively, with 17 bases between them. CDR3 amino acids: CASSLGDLASNGNTIYF. The CDR3 nucleotides read TGTGCCAGCAGCTTAGGGGACTTGGCCTCGAACGGAAACACCATATATTTT.

The chain employs TRBV2 and TRBJ1-5; D perhaps matches TRBD1 (5 bases). Looked up from germline, CDR1 is SNHLY and CDR2 is FYNNEI. This CDR3 comprises 15 residues. The V and J ends lost 4 bases and 3 bases respectively, with 13 bases between them. The CDR3 loop reads CASSARQTDNQPQHF. The CDR3, as DNA: TGTGCCAGCAGTGCCCGGCAGACAGACAATCAGCCCCAGCATTTT.

This clone was detected once. CDR3 nucleotides: TGCGCCAGCAGCCAAGGGACAGGGGTCGGAACCACAGATACGCAGTATTTT. Translation: CASSQGTGVGTTDTQYF. V is TRBV4-3 and J is TRBJ2-3; 9 nucleotides match TRBD1. J lost 2 bases, V lost 1 base, and 7 bases had no gene match. Germline V CDR1 and CDR2: LGHNA, YSLEER. CDR3 length equals 17 residues.

The V gene is TRBV9, the J gene TRBJ2-5; a possible D gene is TRBD1 (7 bases). This CDR3 is built from 14 residues. V shed 3 bases and J shed 4 bases, with 13 bases lying between them. Germline CDR1 reads SGDLS; CDR2 reads YYNGEE. The CDR3, as DNA: TGTGCCAGCAGCGCCGCAGGGGGGCGAGAGACCCAGTACTTC. Amino acid sequence: CASSAAGGRETQYF.

The V call is TRBV6-5, the J call TRBJ2-7, with a possible D match to TRBD1 (5 bases). The V end lost 10 bases, the J end lost 2 bases, and 9 bases lay between the germline ends. Per germline, CDR1 MNHEY and CDR2 SVGAGI. CDR3 length equals 11 residues. The DNA of the CDR3 is TGTGCCATTAGACAGACCTACGAGCAGTACTTC. Translated, it gives CAIRQTYEQYF.

V usage is TRBV2 and J usage is TRBJ1-6; weak D call: TRBD1 (6 bases). Germline loops: CDR1 SNHLY, CDR2 FYNNEI. The ends were cut back, 7 bases at V and 7 bases at J, with 17 bases in the middle. The CDR3 is 15 amino acids. CDR3 bases: TGTGCCAGCATCCCTTTCGGGACACTCAATTCACCCCTCCACTTT. It encodes CASIPFGTLNSPLHF.

The CDR3 DNA follows: TGTGCCAGCAGCCCGATGCAGGGCACTGAAGCTTTCTTT. Protein sequence: CASSPMQGTEAFF. The J gene is TRBJ1-1, the V gene TRBV7-6; a possible D gene is TRBD1 (5 bases). The CDR3 is 13 residues long. CDR1 is SGHVS and CDR2 is FNYEAQ in the germline V gene. V was clipped by 5 bases and J by 4 bases, with 11 bases between them.

J is TRBJ1-2 and V is TRBV20-1, with D perhaps TRBD1 (5 bases). The length of the CDR3 is 11 residues. Germline CDR1 is DFQATT and CDR2 is SNEGSKA (reference sequence). The CDR3 region is CTAGGEYGYTF. The DNA for the CDR3 is TGCACGGCGGGAGGGGAATATGGCTACACCTTC.

In this sample, this clone turned up a few times. CDR3 coding DNA: TGTGCCTGGAGGCATTTTTTTCGGACTAGCGGGAGCACAGATACGCAGTATTTT. This translates into CAWRHFFRTSGSTDTQYF. V is TRBV30 and J is TRBJ2-3; 11 bases match TRBD2. The CDR3 loop spans 18 amino acids. Germline trimming cut 3 bases from V and 0 bases from J; bases unmatched to any gene: 11. The V gene's germline CDR1 is GTSNPN and CDR2 SVGIG (reference sequence).